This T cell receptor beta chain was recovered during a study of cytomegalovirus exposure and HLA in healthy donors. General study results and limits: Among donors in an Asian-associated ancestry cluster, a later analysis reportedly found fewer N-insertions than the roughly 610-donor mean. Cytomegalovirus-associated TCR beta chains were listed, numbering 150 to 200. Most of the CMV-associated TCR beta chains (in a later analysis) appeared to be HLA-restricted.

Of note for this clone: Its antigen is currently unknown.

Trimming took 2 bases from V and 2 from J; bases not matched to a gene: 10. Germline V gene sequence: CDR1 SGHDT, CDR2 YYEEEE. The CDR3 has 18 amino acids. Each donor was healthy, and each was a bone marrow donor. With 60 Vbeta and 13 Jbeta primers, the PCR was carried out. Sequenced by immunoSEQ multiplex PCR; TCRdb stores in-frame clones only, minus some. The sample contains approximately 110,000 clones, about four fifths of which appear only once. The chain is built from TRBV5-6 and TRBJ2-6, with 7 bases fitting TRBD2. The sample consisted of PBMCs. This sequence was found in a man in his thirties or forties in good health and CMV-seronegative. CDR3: CASSFWVAGGPGANVLTF. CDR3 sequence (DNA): TGTGCCAGCAGCTTCTGGGTAGCGGGTGGCCCTGGGGCCAACGTCCTGACTTTC.